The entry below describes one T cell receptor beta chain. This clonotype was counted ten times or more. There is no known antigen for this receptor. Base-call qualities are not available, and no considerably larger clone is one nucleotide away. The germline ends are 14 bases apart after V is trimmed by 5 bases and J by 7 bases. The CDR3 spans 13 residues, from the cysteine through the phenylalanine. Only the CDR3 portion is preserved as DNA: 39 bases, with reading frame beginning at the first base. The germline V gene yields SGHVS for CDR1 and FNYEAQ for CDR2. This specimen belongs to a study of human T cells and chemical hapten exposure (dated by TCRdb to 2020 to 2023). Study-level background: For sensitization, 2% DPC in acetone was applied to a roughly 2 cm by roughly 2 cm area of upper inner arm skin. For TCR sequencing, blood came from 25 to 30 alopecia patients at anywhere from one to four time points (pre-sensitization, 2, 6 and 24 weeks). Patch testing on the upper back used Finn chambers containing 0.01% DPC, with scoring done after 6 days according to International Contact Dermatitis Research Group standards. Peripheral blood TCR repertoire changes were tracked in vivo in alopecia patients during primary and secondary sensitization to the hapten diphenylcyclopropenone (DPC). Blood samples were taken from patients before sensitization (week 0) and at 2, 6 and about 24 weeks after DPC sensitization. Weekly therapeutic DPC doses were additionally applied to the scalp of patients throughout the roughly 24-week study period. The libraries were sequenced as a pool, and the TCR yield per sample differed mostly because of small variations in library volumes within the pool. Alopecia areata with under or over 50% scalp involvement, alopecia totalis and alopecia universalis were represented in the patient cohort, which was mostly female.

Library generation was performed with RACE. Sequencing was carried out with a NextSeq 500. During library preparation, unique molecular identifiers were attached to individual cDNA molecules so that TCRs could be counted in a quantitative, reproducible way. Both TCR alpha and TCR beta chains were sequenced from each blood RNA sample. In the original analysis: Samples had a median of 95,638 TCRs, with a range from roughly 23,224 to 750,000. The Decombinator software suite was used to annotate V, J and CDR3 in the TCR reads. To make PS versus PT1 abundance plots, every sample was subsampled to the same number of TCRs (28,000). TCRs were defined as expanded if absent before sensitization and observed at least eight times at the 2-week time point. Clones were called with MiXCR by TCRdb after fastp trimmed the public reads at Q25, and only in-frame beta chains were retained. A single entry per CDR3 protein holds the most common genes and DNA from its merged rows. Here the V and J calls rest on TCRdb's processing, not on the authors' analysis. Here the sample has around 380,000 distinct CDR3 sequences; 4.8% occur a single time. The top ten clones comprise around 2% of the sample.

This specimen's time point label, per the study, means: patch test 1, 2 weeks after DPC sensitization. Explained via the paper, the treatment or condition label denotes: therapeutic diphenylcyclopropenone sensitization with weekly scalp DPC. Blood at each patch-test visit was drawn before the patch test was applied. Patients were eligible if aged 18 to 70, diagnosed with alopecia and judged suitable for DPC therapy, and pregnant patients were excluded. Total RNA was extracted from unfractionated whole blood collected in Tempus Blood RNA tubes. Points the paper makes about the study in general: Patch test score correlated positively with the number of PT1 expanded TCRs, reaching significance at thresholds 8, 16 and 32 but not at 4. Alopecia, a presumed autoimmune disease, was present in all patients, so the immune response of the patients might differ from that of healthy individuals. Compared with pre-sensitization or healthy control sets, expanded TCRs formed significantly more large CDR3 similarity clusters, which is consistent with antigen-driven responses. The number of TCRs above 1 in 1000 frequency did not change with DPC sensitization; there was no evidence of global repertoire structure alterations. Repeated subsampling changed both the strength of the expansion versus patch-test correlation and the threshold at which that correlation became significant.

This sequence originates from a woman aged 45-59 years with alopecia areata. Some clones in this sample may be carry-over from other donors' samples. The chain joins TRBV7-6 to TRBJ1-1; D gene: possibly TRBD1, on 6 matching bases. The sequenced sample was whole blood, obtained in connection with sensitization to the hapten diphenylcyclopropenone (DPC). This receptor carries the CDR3 CASSPLDRFEAFF. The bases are TGTGCCAGCAGCCCCTTGGACAGATTTGAAGCTTTCTTT.